The present T cell receptor beta chain was sequenced within a study of T cells after yellow fever vaccination. Overall study results and limits: Sorted repertoires could include abundant contaminating clonotypes from bulk cells. Post-booster reappearance was seen for most primary-vaccination clones (around 96% CD4, about 90% CD8). The secondary response showed a weaker magnitude and a faster peak, day 5 versus 15.

A 5'RACE template-switching step, the method used to make TCR cDNA, added a universal primer site and UMIs. TCRdb itself ran the 5' RACE reads through MiXCR, one entry per CDR3 protein. Found here are approximately 250,000 distinct CDR3 sequences, about 5.2% of them singletons; the top ten hold 3% to 4%. This clonotype was detected a few times. Its specificity is unknown. The TCR sequence derives from a man aged 18 to 30 who received the YFV17D yellow fever vaccine. The specimen was CD4+ T cells sorted from PBMCs, collected on the day of the yellow fever booster vaccination.

CDR3 coding DNA: TGTGCCAGCAGTCCCAGGGGAAGCGGGGCTACGGGTGAGCAGTTCTTC. Protein sequence: CASSPRGSGATGEQFF. V usage is TRBV6-2 or TRBV6-3 and J usage is TRBJ2-1; D may be TRBD2 (7 bases). The ends were cut back, 5 bases at V and 9 bases at J, with 23 bases in the middle. The CDR3 is made up of 16 amino acids. Germline V gene sequence: CDR1 MNHEY, CDR2 SVGEGT.